One and the same sample provided the 28 T cell receptor beta chains below, sequenced in a study of personalized T cell therapy for brain tumors. The antigens of these receptors remain unknown. RNA from the peptide-stimulated T cells was the sequencing template. Some clones are missing from TCRdb's copy, which holds only in-frame ones; the method was immunoSEQ multiplex PCR. The table shows roughly 2,000 clones, with more than 20% occurring only once. The sequencing input was a T cell product expanded with peptides in culture. These TCRs come from a human donor with medulloblastoma.

The chain combines TRBV28 with TRBJ2-5, with D unresolved. CDR3 length equals 12 residues. Per germline, CDR1 MDHEN and CDR2 SYDVKM. The V and J ends lost 11 bases and 0 bases respectively, with 10 bases between them. CDR3 DNA: TGTGCCCCAGCCCGGCACCAAGAGACCCAGTACTTC. It yields the protein CAPARHQETQYF.

The chain links TRBV28 to TRBJ1-3; D not resolved. Per germline, CDR1 MDHEN and CDR2 SYDVKM. V was pared by 5 bases and J by 4 bases, with 9 bases between. The CDR3 covers 13 residues. The CDR3 DNA sequence: TGTGCCAGCAGTGCTCGAGGGGGAAACACCATATATTTT. Protein product: CASSARGGNTIYF.

This clone ranks as large. This chain uses TRBV4-1 with TRBJ2-7, with D hard to call. Germline V lookup: CDR1 MGHRA, CDR2 YSYEKL. The CDR3 runs 15 residues. Deletions cut 0 bases from V and 3 bases from J, with 12 bases between. This CDR3 reads CASSQEKKAVYEQYF. The DNA of the CDR3 is TGCGCCAGCAGCCAAGAAAAGAAGGCAGTCTACGAGCAGTACTTC.

This clone has ten or more counts. The chain uses TRBV28 and TRBJ1-5; no firm D call. The V and J ends lost 7 bases and 0 bases respectively, with 16 bases between them. CDR1 MDHEN and CDR2 SYDVKM come from the germline V gene. The CDR3 has 16 amino acids. The DNA for the CDR3 is TGTGCCAGCACCGATCCCCAGCTCTATAGCAATCAGCCCCAGCATTTT. It yields the protein CASTDPQLYSNQPQHF.

This clone was detected only a few times. This chain uses TRBV29-1 with TRBJ2-7, with 7 bases fitting TRBD2. Germline assignment: CDR1 SQVTM and CDR2 ANQGSEA. V lost 7 bases to trimming and J lost 0 bases; unmatched junction nucleotides: 6. This CDR3 comprises 13 residues. CDR3 region: CSGPGGVSYEQYF. The CDR3 bases are TGCAGCGGCCCTGGGGGGGTCTCCTACGAGCAGTACTTC.

The gene calls are TRBV29-1 and TRBJ2-7; 7 positions agree with TRBD2. V shed 6 bases and J 0 bases; nucleotides not matched to a gene: 5. The length of the CDR3 is 13 residues. Germline lookup yields CDR1 SQVTM and CDR2 ANQGSEA. CDR3 in amino acids: CSVVGGVSYEQYF. In nucleotides, the CDR3 is TGCAGCGTCGTTGGGGGGGTCTCCTACGAGCAGTACTTC.

The rearrangement joins TRBV7-3 to TRBJ1-2, with 7 bases identical to TRBD1. Germline V gene lookup returns CDR1 SGHTA and CDR2 FQGTGA. The CDR3 loop spans 14 amino acids. Germline trimming cut 3 bases from V and 4 bases from J; bases unmatched to any gene: 5. The CDR3 region is CASSLTGLSYGYTF. The CDR3 DNA follows: TGTGCCAGCAGCTTGACAGGGTTGAGCTATGGCTACACCTTC.

This clone was seen repeatedly, ten times or more. V and J are TRBV2 and TRBJ2-1; weak D call: TRBD2 (6 bases). V lost 5 bases, J lost 0 bases, and 14 bases lay in between. The CDR3 loop spans 16 amino acids. Germline CDR1 reads SNHLY; CDR2 reads FYNNEI. The CDR3 coding sequence is TGTGCCAGCAGTCCCCTAGCGCCGAGCTCCTACAATGAGCAGTTCTTC. This codes for CASSPLAPSSYNEQFF.

This clone is labeled as medium-sized (0.01 to 0.1%). CDR3 sequence: CASSQQPGLATGELFF. CDR3 DNA sequence: TGCGCCAGCAGCCAACAACCGGGACTAGCCACCGGGGAGCTGTTTTTT. The V gene is TRBV4-1, the J gene TRBJ2-2; 9 nucleotides line up with TRBD2. With 2 bases clipped from V and 4 bases from J, the junction kept 5 bases outside the gene matches. The CDR3 loop spans 16 amino acids. The germline V gene has CDR1 MGHRA and CDR2 YSYEKL.

This clone rates as large. The rearrangement uses TRBV5-1 and TRBJ2-1; D is ambiguous. The length of the CDR3 is 14 residues. Trimming cost V 1 base and J 5 bases, with 10 bases left between them. Germline CDR1 is SGHRS and CDR2 is YFSETQ. The CDR3 region is CASSLFFVNNEQFF. The CDR3 region has the DNA TGCGCCAGCAGCTTGTTTTTCGTCAACAATGAGCAGTTCTTC.

The rearrangement uses TRBV4-1 and TRBJ2-1; D not resolved. The CDR3 length is 17 residues. Looked up from germline, CDR1 is MGHRA and CDR2 is YSYEKL. Trimming removed 3 bases from V and 3 bases from J, with 18 bases in between. CDR3 loop: CASSHPPQPRLYNEQFF. The DNA of the CDR3 is TGCGCCAGCAGCCATCCCCCCCAGCCACGACTCTACAATGAGCAGTTCTTC.

This clone was observed at least ten times. The chain combines TRBV29-1 with TRBJ2-2; a weak D match, TRBD2 (6 bases). The CDR3 covers 13 residues. Looked up from germline, CDR1 is SQVTM and CDR2 is ANQGSEA. Trimming shortened V by 2 bases and J by 6 bases, and 10 bases separated the two germline ends. DNA for the CDR3: TGCAGCGTTGAATGGGGGGTTCCCGGGGAGCTGTTTTTT. It translates to CSVEWGVPGELFF.

V is TRBV28 and J is TRBJ1-2; TRBD1 might be the D (6 bases). CDR1 is MDHEN and CDR2 is SYDVKM in the germline V gene. V lost 4 bases, J lost 5 bases, and 11 bases lay in between. CDR3 length: 13 amino acids. CDR3 nucleotides: TGTGCCAGCAGTTCGCGGGACATTTATGGCTACACCTTC. This translates into CASSSRDIYGYTF.

The V call is TRBV28, the J call TRBJ2-6, with D unresolved. The CDR3 runs 15 residues. The V end lost 7 bases, the J end lost 4 bases, and 14 bases lay between the germline ends. The germline gives CDR1 MDHEN, CDR2 SYDVKM. The CDR3 DNA reads as TGTGCCAGCATTTTTGTTGGGTGGGGGGCCAACGTCCTGACTTTC. As protein: CASIFVGWGANVLTF.

The chain couples TRBV18 to TRBJ2-5; 10 nucleotides agree with TRBD2. J gave up 5 bases and V 0 bases, and 9 bases lay outside the gene matches. The CDR3 is made up of 17 amino acids. Germline loops: CDR1 KGHSH, CDR2 LQKENI. For the CDR3, the DNA is TGTGCCAGCTCACCACCGTCCAGCGGGAGGGCCGTGGAGACCCAGTACTTC. Its protein product is CASSPPSSGRAVETQYF.

This clone is categorized as large. This chain connects TRBV4-1 to TRBJ2-6; TRBD1 aligns across 7 bases. CDR1 is MGHRA, CDR2 YSYEKL, per germline. Trimming took 3 bases from V and 2 from J; bases not matched to a gene: 13. The CDR3 is made up of 19 amino acids. The CDR3 nucleotides read TGCGCCAGCAGCCATCCAAACCCCAGACAGGGCCCTGGGGCCAACGTCCTGACTTTC. It specifies CASSHPNPRQGPGANVLTF.

This clone was seen many times. V gene TRBV9 combines with J gene TRBJ2-3; no definite D call. The germline V gene has CDR1 SGDLS and CDR2 YYNGEE. CDR3 length: 13 amino acids. With 0 bases removed from V and 6 bases from J, the gap between germline ends came to 8 bases. CDR3 in DNA: TGTGCCAGCAGCGTAGAAGGGTGGGATACGCAGTATTTT. This encodes CASSVEGWDTQYF.

The chain is built from TRBV24-1 and TRBJ2-1, with TRBD2 matching 12 bases. Germline V lookup: CDR1 KGHDR, CDR2 SFDVKD. With 4 bases clipped from V and 1 base from J, the junction kept 1 base outside the gene matches. CDR3 length: 16 residues. This CDR3 is CATSDGTSGSYNEQFF. The CDR3, as DNA: TGTGCCACCAGTGACGGGACTAGCGGGTCCTACAATGAGCAGTTCTTC.

This clone was seen more than once but under ten times. The V gene is TRBV11-2, the J gene TRBJ1-1; D possibly corresponds to TRBD1 (5 bases). Germline lookup yields CDR1 SGHAT and CDR2 FQNNGV. The CDR3 covers 17 residues. The ends were cut back, 3 bases at V and 1 base at J, with 18 bases in the middle. CDR3 DNA: TGTGCCAGCAGCTTTTCCGGGACTTTCTTTCGGAACACTGAAGCTTTCTTT. Its protein is CASSFSGTFFRNTEAFF.

V gene TRBV7-4 combines with J gene TRBJ2-2, with 8 bases that match TRBD2. This CDR3 contains 18 residues. Germline trimming cut 0 bases from V and 4 bases from J; bases unmatched to any gene: 10. The V gene's germline CDR1 is SGHVT and CDR2 SQSDAQ. The CDR3 coding sequence is TGTGCCAGCAGCTTAGCTTTCCCCACTAGCGGCGCCACCGGGGAGCTGTTTTTT. It codes for CASSLAFPTSGATGELFF.

This clone was detected only a few times. The chain couples TRBV6-2 or TRBV6-3 to TRBJ2-1; D is perhaps TRBD1 (6 bases). The CDR3 runs to 18 residues. Per germline, CDR1 MNHEY and CDR2 SVGEGT. V was clipped by 2 bases and J by 1 base, with 18 bases between them. CDR3 loop: CASSYVVGQSTSYNEQFF. CDR3 DNA sequence: TGTGCCAGCAGTTACGTGGTGGGACAAAGCACGTCCTACAATGAGCAGTTCTTC.

This clone was seen a few times. V gene TRBV30 combines with J gene TRBJ1-2; D gene ambiguous. Germline V gene lookup returns CDR1 GTSNPN and CDR2 SVGIG (reference sequence). Trimming cost V 0 bases and J 8 bases, with 13 bases left between them. CDR3 size: 13 residues. In nucleotides, the CDR3 is TGTGCCTGGAGTGTACAAGTCTGGAACGGCTACACCTTC. Protein product: CAWSVQVWNGYTF. Variable domain in full (rest from reference TRBV30 and TRBJ1-2): SQTIHQWPATLVQPVGSPLSLECTVEGTSNPNLYWYRQAAGRGLQLLFYSVGIGQISSEVPQNLSASRPQDRQFILSSKKLLLSDSGFYLCAWSVQVWNGYTFGSGTRLTVV.

This clone was seen ten or more times. Other DNA sequences from this sample encode an identical CDR3 as well. The chain links TRBV5-1 to TRBJ2-3; D possibly corresponds to TRBD2 (6 bases). The CDR3 is 18 amino acids. The germline V gene encodes CDR1 SGHRS and CDR2 YFSETQ. The V gene lost 4 bases and the J gene lost 0 bases, with 21 bases spanning the gap. CDR3 DNA: TGCGCCAGCAGCACAGAGGTAGTACTAGCCCTTAGCACAGATACGCAGTATTTT. This sequence encodes CASSTEVVLALSTDTQYF.

This clone was observed many times. This chain uses TRBV5-4 with TRBJ2-2, with TRBD1 as a possible D gene (5 bases). Germline V gene sequence: CDR1 SGHNT, CDR2 YYREEE (reference sequence). The germline V and J ends were trimmed by 4 bases and 0 bases, with 13 bases remaining between them. This CDR3 is built from 16 residues. CDR3 nucleotides: TGTGCCAGCAGCCCACCACCGACAGCGAACACCGGGGAGCTGTTTTTT. Amino acids: CASSPPPTANTGELFF.

In its sample, this clone was seen a few times. The chain joins TRBV19 to TRBJ1-2, with 10 nucleotides matching TRBD1. Germline assignment: CDR1 LNHDA and CDR2 SQIVND (reference sequence). V dropped 9 bases and J dropped 4; count of bases not matched to a gene: 8. The CDR3 is 14 residues long. The CDR3 coding sequence is TGTGCCAGCTGGGACAGGGGATTCAGCTATGGCTACACCTTC. Its protein is CASWDRGFSYGYTF.

This clone came up a few times. The chain employs TRBV6-2 or TRBV6-3 and TRBJ2-1, with D perhaps matching TRBD2 (5 bases). Germline V gene sequence: CDR1 MNHEY, CDR2 SVGEGT. This CDR3 has 15 residues. Trimming took 2 bases from V and 7 from J, leaving 15 bases between them. In nucleotides, the CDR3 is TGTGCCAGCAGTTACACGTCCGGGGTTAGGAATGAGCAGTTCTTC. It translates to CASSYTSGVRNEQFF.

The J gene is TRBJ1-4, the V gene TRBV5-1, with D maybe TRBD1 (6 bases). V was clipped by 1 base and J by 3 bases, with 10 bases between them. CDR3 length: 15 residues. Per germline, CDR1 SGHRS and CDR2 YFSETQ. The CDR3 here is CASSLTGTSNEKLFF. CDR3 sequence (DNA): TGCGCCAGCAGCTTGACCGGGACATCTAATGAAAAACTGTTTTTT. Filled out from reference TRBV5-1 and TRBJ1-4, the complete variable domain reads KAGVTQTPRYLIKTRGQQVTLSCSPISGHRSVSWYQQTPGQGLQFLFEYFSETQRNKGNFPGRFSGRQFSNSRSEMNVSTLELGDSALYLCASSLTGTSNEKLFFGSGTQLSVL.

This clone has a count of ten or more. Germline is not matched at one junction end, which may reflect a read error. The rearrangement joins TRBV7-8 to TRBJ2-7, with D possibly being TRBD2 (6 bases). There are 12 residues in the CDR3. Per germline, CDR1 SGHVS and CDR2 FQNEAQ. The CDR3 here is CASSLASRDASF. The CDR3 DNA reads as TGTGCCAGCAGCTTAGCATCGCGGGACGCATCATTC.